This T cell receptor beta chain was identified during a study of cytomegalovirus exposure and HLA in healthy donors. Researchers ran the PCR with 60 Vbeta and 13 Jbeta primers. The protocol was immunoSEQ multiplex PCR, while the TCRdb copy is restricted to in-frame clones and leaves out a portion. This table holds 200,000 or so clones, roughly 80% found once. V was clipped by 2 bases and J by 4 bases; unmatched bases: 2. Germline CDR1 and CDR2: KGHSH and LQKENI. The CDR3 is made up of 16 amino acids. General study results and limits: According to the study, around 180 TCR beta chains were cytomegalovirus-associated. In a later analysis, TCR beta V- and J-gene trimming showed a link to a missense DCLRE1C variant.

As for this clone: Antigen unknown.

The sequenced material came from PBMCs. The chain links TRBV18 to TRBJ2-1, with TRBD2 matching over 13 bases. This clonotype was sampled from a man under 40 in good health and CMV-seronegative. DNA for the CDR3: TGTGCCAGCTCACCAAGACTAGCGGGGGGATACAATGAGCAGTTCTTC. This sequence encodes CASSPRLAGGYNEQFF.